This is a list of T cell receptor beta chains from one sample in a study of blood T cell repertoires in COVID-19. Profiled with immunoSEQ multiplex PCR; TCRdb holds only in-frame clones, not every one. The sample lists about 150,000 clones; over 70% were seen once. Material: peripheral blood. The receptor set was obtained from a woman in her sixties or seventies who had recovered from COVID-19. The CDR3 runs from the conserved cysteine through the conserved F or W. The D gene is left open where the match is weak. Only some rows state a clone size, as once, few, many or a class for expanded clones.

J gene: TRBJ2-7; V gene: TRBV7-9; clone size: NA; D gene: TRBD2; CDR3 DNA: TGTGCCAGCAGCTCTAGCGGGGGGAAGTCCTACGAGCAGTACTTC; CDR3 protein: CASSSSGGKSYEQYF
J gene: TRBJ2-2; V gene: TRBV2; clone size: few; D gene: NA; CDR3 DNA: TGTGCCAGCAGTCCTCAGGGGTTAGGCACCGGGGAGCTGTTTTTT; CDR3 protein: CASSPQGLGTGELFF
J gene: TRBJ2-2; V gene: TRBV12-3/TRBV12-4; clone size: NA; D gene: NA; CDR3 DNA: TGTGCCAGCAGTACCACGCGGACCGGGGAGCTGTTTTTT; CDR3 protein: CASSTTRTGELFF
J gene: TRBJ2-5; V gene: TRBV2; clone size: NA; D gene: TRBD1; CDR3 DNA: TGTGCCAGCAGTGCCAGGGGGGAGACCCAGTACTTC; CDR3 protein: CASSARGETQYF
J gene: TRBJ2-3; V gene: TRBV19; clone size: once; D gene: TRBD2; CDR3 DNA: TGTGCCAGTAGCAACCAGCGGGGGGCAGATACGCAGTATTTT; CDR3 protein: CASSNQRGADTQYF
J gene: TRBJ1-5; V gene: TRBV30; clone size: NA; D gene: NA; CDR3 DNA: TGTGCCTGGAGTGTTGGTCACGGGGACTATAGCAATCAGCCCCAGCATTTT; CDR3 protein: CAWSVGHGDYSNQPQHF
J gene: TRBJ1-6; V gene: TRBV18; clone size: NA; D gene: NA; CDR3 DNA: TGTGCCAGCTCACCAGGAGGGTCCTATAATTCACCCCTCCACTTT; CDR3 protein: CASSPGGSYNSPLHF
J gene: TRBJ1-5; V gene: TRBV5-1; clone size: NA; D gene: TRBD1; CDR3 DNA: TGCGCCAGCAGCTTGGGGACAGGGGGCTATAGCAATCAGCCCCAGCATTTT; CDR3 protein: CASSLGTGGYSNQPQHF
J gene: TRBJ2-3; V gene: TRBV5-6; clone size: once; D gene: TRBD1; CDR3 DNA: TGTGCCAGCAGCTTGCTCGGGACAGAGGGAGATACGCAGTATTTT; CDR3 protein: CASSLLGTEGDTQYF
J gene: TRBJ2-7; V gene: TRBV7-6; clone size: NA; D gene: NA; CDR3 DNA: TGTGCCAGCAGCAGAGGACAGATCCAAGACTACGAGCAGTACTTC; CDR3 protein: CASSRGQIQDYEQYF
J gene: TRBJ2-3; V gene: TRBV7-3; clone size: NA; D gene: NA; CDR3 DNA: TGTGCCAGCAGCCCGGGTTTGAGGAGGAACACAGATACGCAGTATTTT; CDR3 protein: CASSPGLRRNTDTQYF
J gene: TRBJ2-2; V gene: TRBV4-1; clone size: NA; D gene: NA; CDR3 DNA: TGCGCCAGCAGCCAAGACCCACGCGCAGGGACCGGGGAGCTGTTTTTT; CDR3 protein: CASSQDPRAGTGELFF
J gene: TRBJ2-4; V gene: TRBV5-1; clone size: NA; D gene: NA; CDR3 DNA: TGCGCCAGCAGCTTGACAGTAGCCAAAAACATTCAGTACTTC; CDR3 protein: CASSLTVAKNIQYF
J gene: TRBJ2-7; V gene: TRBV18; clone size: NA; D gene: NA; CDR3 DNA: TGTGCCAGCTCACCACCCTTTCCTACCTACGAGCAGTACTTC; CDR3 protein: CASSPPFPTYEQYF
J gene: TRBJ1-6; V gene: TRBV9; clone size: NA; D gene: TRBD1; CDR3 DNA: TGTGCCAGCAGCGCCCAGAGGGGGCCCAATTCACCCCTCCACTTT; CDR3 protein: CASSAQRGPNSPLHF
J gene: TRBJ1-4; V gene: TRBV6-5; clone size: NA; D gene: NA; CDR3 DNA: TGTGCCAGCAGCACCCGGACAGTACGGGAAAAACTGTTTTTT; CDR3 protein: CASSTRTVREKLFF
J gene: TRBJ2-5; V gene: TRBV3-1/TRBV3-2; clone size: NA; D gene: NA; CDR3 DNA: TGTGCCAGCAGGGACAGCCAAGAGACCCAGTACTTC; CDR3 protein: CASRDSQETQYF
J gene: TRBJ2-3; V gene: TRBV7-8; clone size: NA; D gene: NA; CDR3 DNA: TGTGCCAGCAGCCCGGACGACCCCGGGGGCACAGATACGCAGTATTTT; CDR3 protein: CASSPDDPGGTDTQYF
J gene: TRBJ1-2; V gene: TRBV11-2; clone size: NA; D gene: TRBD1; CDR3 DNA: TGTGCCAGCAGCTCCGGACAGGGTGAATACTATGGCTACACCTTC; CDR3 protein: CASSSGQGEYYGYTF
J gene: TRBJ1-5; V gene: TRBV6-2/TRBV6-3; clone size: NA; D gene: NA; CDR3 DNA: TGTGCCAGCAGTTACACGGGGGGACGGCTGAATCAGCCCCAGCATTTT; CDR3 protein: CASSYTGGRLNQPQHF
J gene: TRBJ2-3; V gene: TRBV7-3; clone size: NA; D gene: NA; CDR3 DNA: TGTGCCAGCACCCCCCGGAGGGAGAGCACAGATACGCAGTATTTT; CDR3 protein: CASTPRRESTDTQYF
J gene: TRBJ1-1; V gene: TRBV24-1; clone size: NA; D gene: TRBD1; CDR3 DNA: TGTGCCACCAGTGACCCCGTGGAGGGGGCAGGAGCTTTCTTT; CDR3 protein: CATSDPVEGAGAFF
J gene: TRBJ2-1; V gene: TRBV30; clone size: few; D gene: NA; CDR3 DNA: TGTGCCTGCGGGAGCTATGAGCAGTTCTTC; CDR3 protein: CACGSYEQFF
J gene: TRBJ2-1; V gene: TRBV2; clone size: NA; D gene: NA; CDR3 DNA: TGTGCCAGCAGCCGCGCACCCGAGAATGAGCAGTTCTTC; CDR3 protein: CASSRAPENEQFF
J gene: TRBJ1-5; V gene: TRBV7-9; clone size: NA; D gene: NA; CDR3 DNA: TGTGCCAGCAGCCGGGATAATCAGCCCCAGCATTTT; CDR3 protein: CASSRDNQPQHF
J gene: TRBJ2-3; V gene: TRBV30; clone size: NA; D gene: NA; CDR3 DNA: TGTGCCTGGAGTGTAGGGGGGGGGTTGGGCACAGATACGCAGTATTTT; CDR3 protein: CAWSVGGGLGTDTQYF
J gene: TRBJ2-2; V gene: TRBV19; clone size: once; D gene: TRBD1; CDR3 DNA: TGTGCCAGTAGTGTACAGGGGTTGGGGACCGGGGAGCTGTTTTTT; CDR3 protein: CASSVQGLGTGELFF